These 4 T cell receptor beta chains were sequenced from one sample in a study of OX40 agonist ivuxolimab in advanced cancers. The table came from immunoSEQ multiplex PCR; TCRdb's copy has only in-frame clones and leaves some out. This sample yields some 86,000 clones, of which around 90% are seen a single time; roughly 1.5% belongs to the top ten. The source material was CD4+ or CD8+ T cells sorted from blood, sampled in a trial of the OX40 agonist ivuxolimab. The receptors derive from an adult with an advanced solid tumor such as melanoma, head and neck, liver or kidney cancer.

This chain joins TRBV7-2 and TRBJ2-1; TRBD2 matches at 8 bases. The CDR3 covers 16 residues. With V trimmed by 3 bases and J by 0 bases, 4 bases remained unmatched. Germline values: CDR1 SGHTA, CDR2 FQGNSA. The CDR3 DNA is TGTGCCAGCAGCTTCTCGAGCGGGAGCTCCTACAATGAGCAGTTCTTC. Its protein is CASSFSSGSSYNEQFF.

This sequence joins TRBV29-1 and TRBJ1-3; tentatively, D is TRBD1 (6 bases). Germline V gene lookup returns CDR1 SQVTM and CDR2 ANQGSEA. CDR3 length equals 13 residues. V lost 6 bases and J lost 1, with 10 bases in between. The CDR3 bases are TGCAGCGTGACCAGGGGTTCTGGAAACACCATATATTTT. Its protein product is CSVTRGSGNTIYF.

The chain uses TRBV5-1 and TRBJ2-5, with D perhaps assigned TRBD1 or TRBD2 (5 bases each). CDR3 size: 14 residues. The ends were cut back, 0 bases at V and 1 base at J, with 7 bases in the middle. In germline, CDR1 is SGHRS, CDR2 YFSETQ. This CDR3 reads CASSLGGTQETQYF. The CDR3, as DNA: TGCGCCAGCAGCTTGGGAGGGACCCAAGAGACCCAGTACTTC. Full variable domain (missing parts from reference TRBV5-1 and TRBJ2-5): KAGVTQTPRYLIKTRGQQVTLSCSPISGHRSVSWYQQTPGQGLQFLFEYFSETQRNKGNFPGRFSGRQFSNSRSEMNVSTLELGDSALYLCASSLGGTQETQYFGPGTRLLVL.

The V gene is TRBV7-9, the J gene TRBJ2-7, with TRBD1 matching 7 bases. This CDR3 is built from 12 residues. Germline V CDR1 and CDR2: SEHNR, FQNEAQ (reference sequence). J gave up 6 bases and V 1 base, and 0 bases lay outside the gene matches. The CDR3 here is CASSLDRGEQYF. As DNA, the CDR3 is TGTGCCAGCAGCTTAGACAGGGGCGAGCAGTACTTC.